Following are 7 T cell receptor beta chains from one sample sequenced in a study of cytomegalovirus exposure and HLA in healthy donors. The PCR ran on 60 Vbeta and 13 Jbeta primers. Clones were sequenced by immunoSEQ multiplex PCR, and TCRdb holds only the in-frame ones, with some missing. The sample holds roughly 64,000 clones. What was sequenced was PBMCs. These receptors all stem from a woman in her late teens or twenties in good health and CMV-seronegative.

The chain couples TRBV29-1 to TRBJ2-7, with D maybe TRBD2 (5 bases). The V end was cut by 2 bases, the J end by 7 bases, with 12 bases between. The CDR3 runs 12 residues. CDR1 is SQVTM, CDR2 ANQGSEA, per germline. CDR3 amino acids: CSVEIMGGEQYF. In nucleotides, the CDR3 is TGCAGCGTTGAAATCATGGGCGGGGAGCAGTACTTC.

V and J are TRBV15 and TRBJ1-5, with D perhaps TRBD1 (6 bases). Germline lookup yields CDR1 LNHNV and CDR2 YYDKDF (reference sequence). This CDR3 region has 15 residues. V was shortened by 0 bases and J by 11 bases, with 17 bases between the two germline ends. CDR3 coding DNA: TGTGCCACCAGCAGAGACCCCGGGGGCGCGGGAGCCCAGCATTTT. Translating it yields CATSRDPGGAGAQHF.

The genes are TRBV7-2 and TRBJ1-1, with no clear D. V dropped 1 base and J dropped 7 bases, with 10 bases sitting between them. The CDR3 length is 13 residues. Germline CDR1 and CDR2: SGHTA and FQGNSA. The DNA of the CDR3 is TGTGCCAGCAGCTTAGGTAGGCGGAATGAAGCTTTCTTT. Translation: CASSLGRRNEAFF. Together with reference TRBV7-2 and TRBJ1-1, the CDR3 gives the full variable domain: GAGVSQSPSNKVTEKGKDVELRCDPISGHTALYWYRQSLGQGLEFLIYFQGNSAPDKSGLPSDRFSAERTGGSVSTLTIQRTQQEDSAVYLCASSLGRRNEAFFGQGTRLTVV.

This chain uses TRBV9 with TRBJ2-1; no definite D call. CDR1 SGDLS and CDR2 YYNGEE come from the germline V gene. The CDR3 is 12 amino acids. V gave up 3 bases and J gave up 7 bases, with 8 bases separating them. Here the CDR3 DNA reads TGTGCCAGCAGCGAGCCCGAGAATGAGCAGTTCTTC. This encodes CASSEPENEQFF.

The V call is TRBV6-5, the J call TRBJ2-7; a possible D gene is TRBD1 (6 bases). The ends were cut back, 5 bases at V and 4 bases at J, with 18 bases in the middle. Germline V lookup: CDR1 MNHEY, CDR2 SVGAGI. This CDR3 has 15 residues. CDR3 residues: CASSLTDSFGYEQYF. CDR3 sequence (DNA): TGTGCCAGCAGTCTAACGGACAGTTTCGGGTACGAGCAGTACTTC.

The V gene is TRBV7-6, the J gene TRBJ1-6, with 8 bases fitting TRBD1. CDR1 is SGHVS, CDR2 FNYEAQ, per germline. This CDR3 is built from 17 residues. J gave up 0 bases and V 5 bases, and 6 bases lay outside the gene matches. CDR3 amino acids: CASSRGQESSYNSPLHF. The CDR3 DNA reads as TGTGCCAGCAGCCGGGGACAGGAGAGCTCCTATAATTCACCCCTCCACTTT.

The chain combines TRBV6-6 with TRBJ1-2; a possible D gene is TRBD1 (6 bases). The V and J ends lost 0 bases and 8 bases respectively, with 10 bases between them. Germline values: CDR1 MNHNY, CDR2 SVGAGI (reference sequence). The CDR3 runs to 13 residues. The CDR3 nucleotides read TGTGCCAGCAGTTACTCGGCAGGGGAAGGCTACACCTTC. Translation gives CASSYSAGEGYTF.